This T cell receptor beta chain comes out of a study of CD8+CD57+ T cells in acquired aplastic anemia (dated by TCRdb to 2017 to 2018). For the wider study: DNA extracted from sorted CD4+ and CD8+ cells had a mean of roughly 3.4 ug, with a range of roughly 0.17 to 27.4 ug. CD8+CD57+ expansion was defined as a frequency above the mean frequency observed in healthy subjects.

Study-level results and caveats: Although 25 to 30 CD8+ CDR3 sequences were shared by patients and controls, these sequences appeared highly expressed in patients and within the immunodominant clones of patients. Between patients and healthy controls, no significant difference in CD8+ Simpson's diversity was found (P=0.060).

There are many counts of this clonotype. Its binding antigen is unknown. No much larger clone is present one base from it, and per-base qualities are unavailable. Patients chosen for sequencing had shown expansion of CD8+CD57+ cells by flow cytometry. Every patient had a diagnosis of severe acquired aplastic anemia based on International Study of Aplastic Anemia and Agranulocytosis and Camitta criteria. No therapy had been received by the patients at the time of blood sampling. In this study, sorted CD4+ and CD8+ T cells from the blood of healthy subjects and of severe aplastic anemia patients had their TCR repertoires deep-sequenced. Patients were enrolled under clinicaltrials.gov protocols 00001620, 01623167, 00001397, 00071045, 00081523 and 00961064 in the USA. Ficoll-Paque density gradient centrifugation was used to isolate peripheral blood mononuclear cells. CD4+ and CD8+ T cells were sorted by FACS or magnetic beads before DNA extraction.

Profiling of TCR beta VDJ combinations and CDR3 sequences used genomic DNA as the template. TCR repertoire sequencing was run on an Illumina HiSeq 2000. Per the authors' processing: TRBV/TRBJ rearrangement plots, CDR3 size and DJ length profiles, and Simpson's diversity index were used to evaluate the repertoires. The most abundant DNA sequence in the deep sequencing data was taken as the immunodominant clone. CDR3 amino acid sequences were screened for sharing across subjects and were compared with published repertoires and the VDJdb database. TCRdb reprocessing: public reads trimmed at Q25 with fastp, clones called with MiXCR, in-frame beta chains kept. When rows share a CDR3 protein, they turn into one entry using the most common DNA and genes. The V and J calls shown here were made by TCRdb, not taken from the authors' results. The sample includes fewer than 200,000 distinct CDR3 sequences, with around 48% observed a single time. In total, the top ten clones hold about 1.7% of the sample.

The TCR comes from a human donor with aplastic anemia. Sequenced material: sorted CD4+, CD8+, or CD8+CD57+ T cells (not recorded which) from PBMCs.

The CDR3 reads CAPEGQGATHTYEQYF. The nucleotides read TGCGCTCCCGAGGGACAGGGGGCAACACATACCTACGAGCAGTACTTC. The V gene is TRBV10-1 and the J gene is TRBJ2-7; 12 of the junction bases match TRBD1. The germline V gene (reference sequence) gives CDR1 as WNHNN and CDR2 as SYGVQD. The CDR3 numbers 16 residues from cysteine through phenylalanine. Only the CDR3 part of the read is kept: 48 bases, read in frame from the first base.